This entry lists 3 T cell receptor beta chains sequenced from one sample in a study of shared clonotypes between healthy human individuals. Libraries were prepared by immunoSEQ multiplex PCR; TCRdb keeps only in-frame clonotypes and omits some of them. The table has fewer than 3 million clones, around 92% seen once; the top ten hold around 0.35%. The specimen sequenced was naive CD4+ T cells from PBMCs. Stated subset: CD45RA+ positively selected. These receptors were obtained from a man in his late teens or twenties in good health. Some clones in this sample may be carry-over from other donors' samples.

The CDR3 sequence is CASSPERGSYNEQFF. CDR3 nucleotides: TGTGCCAGCAGTCCCGAGCGGGGTTCCTACAATGAGCAGTTCTTC. The J gene is TRBJ2-1, the V gene TRBV27, with 7 bases identical to TRBD2. The germline gives CDR1 MNHEY, CDR2 SMNVEV (reference sequence). CDR3 length: 15 amino acids. The ends lost 5 bases at V and 1 base at J; junction bases unmatched: 5.

V and J are TRBV5-1 and TRBJ1-1; 7 bases line up with TRBD1. CDR1 is SGHRS, CDR2 YFSETQ, per germline. V dropped 0 bases and J dropped 4; count of bases not matched to a gene: 12. The CDR3 has 17 residues. CDR3 in amino acids: CASSLAQGRGVGTEAFF. The CDR3 bases are TGCGCCAGCAGCTTGGCACAGGGGCGGGGGGTCGGCACTGAAGCTTTCTTT.

The chain joins TRBV5-1 to TRBJ2-2; D uncertain. The CDR3 has 13 amino acids. Trimming stripped 1 base from V and 7 bases from J, with 8 bases between. Germline CDR1 and CDR2: SGHRS and YFSETQ. The CDR3 sequence is CASSLNLDGELFF. DNA of the CDR3: TGCGCCAGCAGCTTGAACTTGGACGGGGAGCTGTTTTTT.